Given below is one T cell receptor beta chain in context. Its antigen is unknown. The record originates from a study of cytomegalovirus exposure and HLA in healthy donors. Whole-study findings and limits: Later on, analysis showed that most CMV-associated TCR beta chains appeared to be HLA-restricted. For most TCR beta V segments, an earlier analysis put the productive rate at about 87% or about 30% of the time.

Primers: 60 Vbeta forward and 13 Jbeta reverse. TCRdb keeps only in-frame clones here, not all; method: immunoSEQ multiplex PCR. Here the sample spans approximately 190,000 clones, roughly 80% being singletons. Trimming took off 3 bases at V and 6 bases at J, with 14 bases between the two ends. This CDR3 comprises 15 residues. Germline loops: CDR1 MNHEY, CDR2 SMNVEV (reference sequence). The chain uses TRBV27 and TRBJ2-2; D might be TRBD2 (5 bases). The origin of this receptor is a woman in her fifties or sixties in good health and CMV-seropositive. The sequenced sample was PBMCs. The CDR3 region is CASSLERGMAGELFF. In nucleotides, the CDR3 is TGTGCCAGCAGTTTGGAGAGAGGGATGGCCGGGGAGCTGTTTTTT.